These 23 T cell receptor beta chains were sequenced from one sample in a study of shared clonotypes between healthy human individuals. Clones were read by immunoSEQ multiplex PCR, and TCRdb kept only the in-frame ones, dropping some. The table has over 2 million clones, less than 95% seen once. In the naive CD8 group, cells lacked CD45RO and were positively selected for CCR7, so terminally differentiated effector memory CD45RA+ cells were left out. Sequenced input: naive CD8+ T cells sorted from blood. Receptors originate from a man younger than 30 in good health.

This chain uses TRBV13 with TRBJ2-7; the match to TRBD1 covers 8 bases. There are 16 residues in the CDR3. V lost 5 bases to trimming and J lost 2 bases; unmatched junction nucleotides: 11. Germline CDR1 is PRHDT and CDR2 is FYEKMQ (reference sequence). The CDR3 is CASSVTLGQVAYEQYF. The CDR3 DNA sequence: TGTGCCAGCAGCGTTACCTTGGGACAGGTAGCCTACGAGCAGTACTTC.

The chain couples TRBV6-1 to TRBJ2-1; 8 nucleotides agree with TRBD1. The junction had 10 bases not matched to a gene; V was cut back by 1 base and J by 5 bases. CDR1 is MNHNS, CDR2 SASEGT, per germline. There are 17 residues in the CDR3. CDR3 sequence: CASSEERQGIGHNEQFF. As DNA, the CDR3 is TGTGCCAGCAGTGAAGAGCGACAGGGGATTGGCCACAATGAGCAGTTCTTC.

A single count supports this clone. CDR3 DNA sequence: TGCGCCAGCAGCCAAGAAAGGGACAGGGGCTACGAGCAGTACTTC. Translated, it gives CASSQERDRGYEQYF. The chain combines TRBV4-1 with TRBJ2-7; 10 bases line up with TRBD1. Germline V gene sequence: CDR1 MGHRA, CDR2 YSYEKL. The CDR3 has 15 amino acids. Trimming at V came to 0 bases and at J to 3 bases, leaving 2 bases not matched to a gene.

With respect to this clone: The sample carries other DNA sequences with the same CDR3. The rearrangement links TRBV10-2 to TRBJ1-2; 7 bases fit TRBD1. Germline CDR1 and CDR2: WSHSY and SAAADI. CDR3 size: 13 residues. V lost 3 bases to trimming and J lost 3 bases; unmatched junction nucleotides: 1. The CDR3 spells CASSDGTDYGYTF. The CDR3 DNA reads TGCGCCAGCAGTGACGGGACAGACTATGGCTACACCTTC.

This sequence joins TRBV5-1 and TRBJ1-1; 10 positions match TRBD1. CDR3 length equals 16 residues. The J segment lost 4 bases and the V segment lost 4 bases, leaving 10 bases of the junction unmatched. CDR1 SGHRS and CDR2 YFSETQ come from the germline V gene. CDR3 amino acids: CASSDWTGGSSTEAFF. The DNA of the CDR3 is TGCGCCAGCAGCGATTGGACAGGGGGAAGTAGCACTGAAGCTTTCTTT.

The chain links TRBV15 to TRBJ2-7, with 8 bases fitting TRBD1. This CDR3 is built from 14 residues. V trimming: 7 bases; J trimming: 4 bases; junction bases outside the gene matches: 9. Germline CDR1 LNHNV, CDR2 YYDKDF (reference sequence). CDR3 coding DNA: TGTGCCACCACGCCTGGAACAGGGGGTTACGAGCAGTACTTC. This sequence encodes CATTPGTGGYEQYF.

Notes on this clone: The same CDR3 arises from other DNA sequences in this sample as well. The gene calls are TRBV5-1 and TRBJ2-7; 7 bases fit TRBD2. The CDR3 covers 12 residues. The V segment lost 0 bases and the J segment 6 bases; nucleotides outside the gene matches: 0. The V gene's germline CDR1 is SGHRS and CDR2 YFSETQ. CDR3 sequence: CASSLAGGEQYF. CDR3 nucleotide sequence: TGCGCCAGCAGCTTGGCGGGAGGCGAGCAGTACTTC.

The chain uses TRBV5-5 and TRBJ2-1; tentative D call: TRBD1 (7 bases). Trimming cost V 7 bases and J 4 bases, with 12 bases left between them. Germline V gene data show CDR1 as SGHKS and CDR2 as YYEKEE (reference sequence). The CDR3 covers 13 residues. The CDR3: CASQQGTYNEQFF. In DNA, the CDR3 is TGTGCCAGCCAACAGGGGACTTACAATGAGCAGTTCTTC.

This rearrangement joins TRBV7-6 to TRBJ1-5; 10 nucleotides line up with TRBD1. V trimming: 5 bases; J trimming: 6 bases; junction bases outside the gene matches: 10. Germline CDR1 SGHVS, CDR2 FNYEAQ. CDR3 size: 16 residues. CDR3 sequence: CASSHRDRGCIQPQHF. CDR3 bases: TGTGCCAGCAGCCACCGGGACAGGGGTTGTATTCAGCCCCAGCATTTT. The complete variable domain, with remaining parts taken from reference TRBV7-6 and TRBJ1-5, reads GAGVSQSPRYKVTKRGQDVALRCDPISGHVSLYWYRQALGQGPEFLTYFNYEAQQDKSGLPNDRFSAERPEGSISTLTIQRTEQRDSAMYRCASSHRDRGCIQPQHFGDGTRLSIL.

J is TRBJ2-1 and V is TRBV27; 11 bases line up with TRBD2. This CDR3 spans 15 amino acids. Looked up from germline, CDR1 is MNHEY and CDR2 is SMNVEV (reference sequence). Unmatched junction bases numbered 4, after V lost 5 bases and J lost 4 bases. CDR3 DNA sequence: TGTGCCAGCAGTCTGCGGACTAGCGGGTACAATGAGCAGTTCTTC. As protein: CASSLRTSGYNEQFF.

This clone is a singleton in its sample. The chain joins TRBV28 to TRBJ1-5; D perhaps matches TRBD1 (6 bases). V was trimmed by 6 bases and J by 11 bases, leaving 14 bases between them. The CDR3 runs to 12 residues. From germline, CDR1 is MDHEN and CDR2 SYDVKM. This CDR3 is CASSFDRLAQHF. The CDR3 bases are TGTGCCAGCAGCTTCGACAGGTTAGCCCAGCATTTT.

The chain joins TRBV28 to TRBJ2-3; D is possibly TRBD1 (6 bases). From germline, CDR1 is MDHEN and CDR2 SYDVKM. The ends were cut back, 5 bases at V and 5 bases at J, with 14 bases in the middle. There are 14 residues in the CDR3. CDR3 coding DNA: TGTGCCAGCAGTCCCAGGTGGGGGCGAGATACGCAGTATTTT. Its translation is CASSPRWGRDTQYF. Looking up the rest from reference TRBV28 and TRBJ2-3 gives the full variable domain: DVKVTQSSRYLVKRTGEKVFLECVQDMDHENMFWYRQDPGLGLRLIYFSYDVKMKEKGDIPEGYSVSREKKERFSLILESASTNQTSMYLCASSPRWGRDTQYFGPGTRLTVL.

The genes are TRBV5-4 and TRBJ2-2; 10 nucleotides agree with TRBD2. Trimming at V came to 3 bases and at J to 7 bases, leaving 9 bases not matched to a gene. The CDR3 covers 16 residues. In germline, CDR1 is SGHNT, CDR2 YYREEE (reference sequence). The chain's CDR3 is CASSSSLAGESGELFF. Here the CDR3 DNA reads TGTGCCAGCAGCTCCTCCCTAGCGGGGGAGAGCGGGGAGCTGTTTTTT.

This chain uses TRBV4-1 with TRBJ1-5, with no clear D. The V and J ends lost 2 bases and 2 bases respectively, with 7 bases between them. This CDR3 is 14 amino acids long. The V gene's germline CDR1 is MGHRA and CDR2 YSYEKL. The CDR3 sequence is CASSQRHGNQPQHF. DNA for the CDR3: TGCGCCAGCAGCCAACGCCACGGCAATCAGCCCCAGCATTTT.

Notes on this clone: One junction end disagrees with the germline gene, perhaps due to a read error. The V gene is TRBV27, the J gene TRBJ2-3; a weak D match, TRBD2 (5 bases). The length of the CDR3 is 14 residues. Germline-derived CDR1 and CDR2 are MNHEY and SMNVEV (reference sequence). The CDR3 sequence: CASSVSGFTDTQYF. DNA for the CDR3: TGTGCCAGCAGTGTATCGGGATTCACAGATACGCAGTATTTT.

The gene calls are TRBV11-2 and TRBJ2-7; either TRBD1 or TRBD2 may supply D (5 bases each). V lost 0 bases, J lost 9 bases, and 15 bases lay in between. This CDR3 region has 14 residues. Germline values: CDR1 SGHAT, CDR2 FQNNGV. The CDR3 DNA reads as TGTGCCAGCAGCTTAGATCCCGCTGGGGACGCGCAGTACTTC. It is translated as CASSLDPAGDAQYF.

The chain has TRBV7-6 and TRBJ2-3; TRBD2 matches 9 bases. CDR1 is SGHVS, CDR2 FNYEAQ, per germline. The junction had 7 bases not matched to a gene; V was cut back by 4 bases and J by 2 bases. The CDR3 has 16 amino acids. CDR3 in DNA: TGTGCCAGCAGCTACCTTAGCGGGGGATTCACAGATACGCAGTATTTT. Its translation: CASSYLSGGFTDTQYF.

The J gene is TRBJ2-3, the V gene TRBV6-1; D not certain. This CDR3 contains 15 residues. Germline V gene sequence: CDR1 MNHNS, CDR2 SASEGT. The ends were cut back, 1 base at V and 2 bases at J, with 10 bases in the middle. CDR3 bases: TGTGCCAGCAGTGAAGTCGTAATTGACACAGATACGCAGTATTTT. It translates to CASSEVVIDTDTQYF.

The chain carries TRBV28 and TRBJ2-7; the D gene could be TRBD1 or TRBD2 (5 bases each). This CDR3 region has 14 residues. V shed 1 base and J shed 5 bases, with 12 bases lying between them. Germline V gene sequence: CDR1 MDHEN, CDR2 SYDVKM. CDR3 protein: CASSLLGTRDEQYF. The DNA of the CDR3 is TGTGCCAGCAGTTTATTGGGGACGCGGGACGAGCAGTACTTC.

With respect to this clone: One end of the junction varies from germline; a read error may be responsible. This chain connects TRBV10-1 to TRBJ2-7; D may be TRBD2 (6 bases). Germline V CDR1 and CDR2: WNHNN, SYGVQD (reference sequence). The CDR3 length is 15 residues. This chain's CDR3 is CASSELPGDSHEQYF. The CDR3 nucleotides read TGCGCCAGCAGTGAATTGCCGGGAGACTCCCACGAGCAGTACTTC.

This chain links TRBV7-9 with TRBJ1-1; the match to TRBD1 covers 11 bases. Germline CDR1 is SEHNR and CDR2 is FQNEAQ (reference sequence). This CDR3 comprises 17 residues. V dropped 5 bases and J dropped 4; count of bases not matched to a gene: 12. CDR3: CASSQPGQGVISTEAFF. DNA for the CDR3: TGTGCCAGCAGCCAACCGGGACAGGGGGTCATAAGCACTGAAGCTTTCTTT.

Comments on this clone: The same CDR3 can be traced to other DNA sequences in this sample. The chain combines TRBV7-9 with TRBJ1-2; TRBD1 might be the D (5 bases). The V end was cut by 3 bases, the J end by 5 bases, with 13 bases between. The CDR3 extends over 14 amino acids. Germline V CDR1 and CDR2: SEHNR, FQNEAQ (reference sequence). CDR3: CASSLGGTGYGYTF. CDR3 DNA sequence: TGTGCCAGCAGCTTGGGAGGGACTGGGTATGGCTACACCTTC.

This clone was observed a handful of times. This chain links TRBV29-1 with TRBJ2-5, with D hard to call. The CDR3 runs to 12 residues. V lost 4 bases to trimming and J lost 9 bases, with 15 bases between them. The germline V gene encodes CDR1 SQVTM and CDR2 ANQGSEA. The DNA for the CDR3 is TGCAGCGTTGCCCCTCTTGAGTCGGCCCAGTACTTC. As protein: CSVAPLESAQYF.